These 31 T cell receptor beta chains share one sample of origin, sequenced in a study of CD8+ T cells in alopecia areata. RNA extraction was followed by reverse transcription into cDNA, which acted as the sequencing template. Measured with immunoSEQ multiplex PCR; TCRdb has only the in-frame clones, and not every one. The sample shows around 250,000 clones, less than 80% of them seen only once. The material was CD4+ T cells sorted from blood, obtained at week 0. The receptors stem from a human donor with alopecia areata.

Regarding this clone: Other DNA sequences in the sample encode the same CDR3. V usage is TRBV7-9 and J usage is TRBJ2-5, with D unclear. The CDR3 is 13 residues long. The V gene lost 1 base and the J gene lost 4 bases, with 7 bases spanning the gap. Per germline, CDR1 SEHNR and CDR2 FQNEAQ (reference sequence). In DNA, the CDR3 is TGTGCCAGCAGCTTAGGGGGTCTAGAGACCCAGTACTTC. Its translation is CASSLGGLETQYF. Using reference TRBV7-9 and TRBJ2-5 for the parts outside the CDR3, the full variable domain is DTGVSQNPRHKITKRGQNVTFRCDPISEHNRLYWYRQTLGQGPEFLTYFQNEAQLEKSRLLSDRFSAERPKGSFSTLEIQRTEQGDSAMYLCASSLGGLETQYFGPGTRLLVL.

The table lists this clone with a few counts. The chain uses TRBV19 and TRBJ2-5; D may be TRBD1 or TRBD2 (5 bases each). Trimming took 3 bases from V and 5 from J, leaving 10 bases between them. In germline, CDR1 is LNHDA, CDR2 SQIVND (reference sequence). This CDR3 comprises 13 residues. The CDR3 DNA follows: TGTGCCAGTAGTATGGACTGGGGCGAGACCCAGTACTTC. Protein: CASSMDWGETQYF.

The chain recombines TRBV29-1 with TRBJ2-7; TRBD1 is a possible D gene (5 bases). The CDR3 covers 12 residues. Trimming removed 4 bases from V and 3 bases from J, with 10 bases in between. Germline values: CDR1 SQVTM, CDR2 ANQGSEA. CDR3 nucleotide sequence: TGCAGCGTTGCCCAGGGAATCTACGAGCAGTACTTC. Translating gives CSVAQGIYEQYF.

The count of this clone is one. The genes are TRBV18 and TRBJ1-1; D uncertain. The germline V gene encodes CDR1 KGHSH and CDR2 LQKENI. Trimming cost V 3 bases and J 2 bases, with 10 bases left between them. The CDR3 is 14 amino acids. The CDR3 sequence is CASSPSRTNTEAFF. CDR3 DNA sequence: TGTGCCAGCTCACCTTCCCGGACTAACACTGAAGCTTTCTTT. The variable domain in full, with the rest retrieved from reference TRBV18 and TRBJ1-1, is NAGVMQNPRHLVRRRGQEARLRCSPMKGHSHVYWYRQLPEEGLKFMVYLQKENIIDESGMPKERFSAEFPKEGPSILRIQQVVRGDSAAYFCASSPSRTNTEAFFGQGTRLTVV.

This clone has only a few counts. The chain combines TRBV11-1 with TRBJ2-7; D may match TRBD1 or TRBD2 (6 bases each). The germline V gene has CDR1 SGHAT and CDR2 FQDESV (reference sequence). Deletions cut 3 bases from V and 5 bases from J, with 17 bases between. The CDR3 contains 15 residues. CDR3 DNA: TGTGCCAGCAGCTTCCCGACGGGGGCAGGGAACGAGCAGTACTTC. Residues: CASSFPTGAGNEQYF.

The CDR3 region has the DNA TGTGCCAGCAGTAGGACTAGCGGGGACAATGAGCAGTTCTTC. Its translation is CASSRTSGDNEQFF. The rearrangement uses TRBV7-2 and TRBJ2-1, with 12 bases identical to TRBD2. The germline gives CDR1 SGHTA, CDR2 FQGNSA. CDR3 length: 14 amino acids. V lost 6 bases and J lost 5; bases outside the gene matches: 2.

This clone occurred a few times. The gene calls are TRBV6-5 and TRBJ1-5; D might be TRBD1 (6 bases). V lost 5 bases, J lost 0 bases, and 8 bases lay in between. This CDR3 region has 14 residues. Germline CDR1 and CDR2: MNHEY and SVGAGI. The CDR3 region is CASSGDTSNQPQHF. The DNA for the CDR3 is TGTGCCAGCAGTGGGGACACTAGCAATCAGCCCCAGCATTTT.

The rearrangement uses TRBV18 and TRBJ2-7; TRBD2 agrees at 8 bases. V shed 0 bases, J shed 3 bases, and the junction held 7 bases outside the gene matches. CDR1 KGHSH and CDR2 LQKENI come from the germline V gene. This CDR3 is 16 amino acids long. The CDR3, as DNA: TGTGCCAGCTCACCACCCAGAACTAGCGGCAACTACGAGCAGTACTTC. This gives the protein CASSPPRTSGNYEQYF.

This clone has a single count. This rearrangement joins TRBV10-3 to TRBJ2-7; 9 nucleotides align to TRBD1. V lost 10 bases, J lost 7 bases, and 17 bases stayed unmatched. The CDR3 totals 15 residues. CDR1 and CDR2 from the germline V gene are ENHRY and SYGVKD. CDR3 residues: CATVFGDRDSWEQYF. CDR3 nucleotide sequence: TGTGCCACTGTTTTCGGGGACAGGGATTCTTGGGAGCAGTACTTC.

In its sample, this clone was seen a few times. J is TRBJ2-1 and V is TRBV5-1; 8 positions match TRBD1. V shed 2 bases and J 0 bases; nucleotides not matched to a gene: 1. CDR1 and CDR2 (germline): SGHRS, YFSETQ. This CDR3 is 15 amino acids long. The CDR3 loop reads CASSLTGGSYNEQFF. In nucleotides, the CDR3 is TGCGCCAGCAGCTTAACAGGGGGCTCCTACAATGAGCAGTTCTTC.

V is TRBV5-1 and J is TRBJ1-1; D not resolved. Germline V gives CDR1 SGHRS, CDR2 YFSETQ. CDR3 size: 15 residues. V gave up 0 bases and J gave up 1 base, with 10 bases separating them. CDR3 sequence: CASSLAGSGNTEAFF. The CDR3 DNA sequence: TGCGCCAGCAGCTTGGCGGGTTCAGGGAACACTGAAGCTTTCTTT.

This clone has a handful of counts. This rearrangement joins TRBV29-1 to TRBJ1-1; unclear D gene. Trimming stripped 3 bases from V and 7 bases from J, with 9 bases between. From germline, CDR1 is SQVTM and CDR2 ANQGSEA. The CDR3 is 11 residues long. The CDR3 DNA follows: TGCAGCGTTGACAGCGCCAGTGAAGCTTTCTTT. It is translated as CSVDSASEAFF.

V is TRBV14 and J is TRBJ1-5, with D unresolved. This CDR3 spans 13 amino acids. V was cut by 3 bases and J by 5 bases, with 8 bases left in between. In germline, CDR1 is SGHDN, CDR2 FVKESK. This CDR3 reads CASSQGLDQPQHF. The CDR3 DNA follows: TGTGCCAGCAGCCAGGGGTTAGATCAGCCCCAGCATTTT.

The J gene is TRBJ1-1, the V gene TRBV29-1, with a weak D call TRBD1 (6 bases). Germline CDR1 SQVTM, CDR2 ANQGSEA. The V and J ends lost 7 bases and 0 bases respectively, with 12 bases between them. There are 13 residues in the CDR3. Here the CDR3 reads CSALGAVNTEAFF. CDR3 bases: TGCAGCGCTCTGGGGGCAGTGAACACTGAAGCTTTCTTT.

J is TRBJ1-1 and V is TRBV30; D perhaps matches TRBD1 (5 bases). With 2 bases removed from V and 9 bases from J, the gap between germline ends came to 10 bases. Germline V CDR1 and CDR2: GTSNPN, SVGIG (reference sequence). CDR3 length equals 11 residues. In DNA, the CDR3 is TGTGCCTGGAGTCAGGGAGGAAAAGCTTTCTTT. Its protein is CAWSQGGKAFF.

V usage is TRBV4-1 and J usage is TRBJ2-5; D is unresolved. The CDR3 is made up of 15 amino acids. Germline CDR1 is MGHRA and CDR2 is YSYEKL. V lost 3 bases and J 1 base, leaving 12 bases between the germline ends. The CDR3 loop reads CASSQVMRLQETQYF. The CDR3 DNA reads as TGCGCCAGCAGCCAGGTGATGCGGCTCCAAGAGACCCAGTACTTC.

The gene calls are TRBV6-5 and TRBJ2-5, with D perhaps matching TRBD1 or TRBD2 (5 bases each). From germline, CDR1 is MNHEY and CDR2 SVGAGI. This CDR3 spans 16 amino acids. Trimming shortened V by 4 bases and J by 1 base, and 16 bases separated the two germline ends. The CDR3 region is CASSSPPGLIQETQYF. The CDR3 DNA sequence: TGTGCCAGCAGTTCCCCCCCGGGGCTAATCCAAGAGACCCAGTACTTC.

The genes are TRBV6-6 and TRBJ2-1; D is possibly TRBD2 (5 bases). V lost 5 bases to trimming and J lost 10 bases, with 15 bases between them. From germline, CDR1 is MNHNY and CDR2 SVGAGI (reference sequence). The CDR3 is 13 residues long. DNA of the CDR3: TGTGCCAGCAGTCCCCCGGGAATACAAGAGCAGTTCTTC. This encodes CASSPPGIQEQFF.

The chain recombines TRBV5-4 with TRBJ1-1, with no clear D. The CDR3 covers 12 residues. Trimming removed 4 bases at V and 4 bases at J, with 8 bases between. The germline gives CDR1 SGHNT, CDR2 YYREEE (reference sequence). Here the CDR3 reads CASSPMGTEAFF. In nucleotides, the CDR3 is TGTGCCAGCAGCCCCATGGGCACTGAAGCTTTCTTT.

Only a few counts were recorded for this clone. This rearrangement joins TRBV30 to TRBJ2-1; D might be TRBD1 (6 bases). The CDR3 is 11 amino acids. Germline V gene data show CDR1 as GTSNPN and CDR2 as SVGIG (reference sequence). Between the trimmed V and J ends, which lost 0 bases and 9 bases, there was a span of 6 bases. For the CDR3, the DNA is TGTGCCTGGAGTGTACAGGGTGAGCAGTTCTTC. Protein sequence: CAWSVQGEQFF. The full variable domain, in which reference TRBV30 and TRBJ2-1 provide the parts outside the CDR3, is SQTIHQWPATLVQPVGSPLSLECTVEGTSNPNLYWYRQAAGRGLQLLFYSVGIGQISSEVPQNLSASRPQDRQFILSSKKLLLSDSGFYLCAWSVQGEQFFGPGTRLTVL.

This clone turned up a few times. This chain joins TRBV6-5 and TRBJ1-6; unclear D gene. CDR1 and CDR2 (germline): MNHEY, SVGAGI. Trimming cost V 5 bases and J 6 bases, with 11 bases left between them. This CDR3 has 14 residues. The CDR3 nucleotides read TGTGCCAGCAGTCCGGGGTGGGTTAATTCACCCCTCCACTTT. This encodes CASSPGWVNSPLHF.

This sequence joins TRBV30 and TRBJ1-1; a weak D match, TRBD1 (6 bases). Between the trimmed V and J ends, which lost 2 bases and 2 bases, there was a span of 9 bases. The CDR3 is 13 residues long. CDR1 and CDR2 from the germline V gene are GTSNPN and SVGIG (reference sequence). CDR3 residues: CAWSWTANTEAFF. CDR3 nucleotides: TGTGCCTGGAGTTGGACAGCCAACACTGAAGCTTTCTTT.

This clone was seen more than once but under ten times. CDR3 in amino acids: CASSWTLQNTGELFF. The CDR3 DNA reads as TGTGCCAGCAGCTGGACTCTACAGAACACCGGGGAGCTGTTTTTT. The genes are TRBV7-9 and TRBJ2-2; D perhaps matches TRBD2 (5 bases). CDR3 length equals 15 residues. Germline V gene data show CDR1 as SEHNR and CDR2 as FQNEAQ (reference sequence). Trimming shortened V by 4 bases and J by 1 base, and 10 bases separated the two germline ends.

The chain employs TRBV27 and TRBJ2-3, with TRBD2 as a possible D gene (6 bases). The CDR3 runs to 11 residues. V lost 6 bases to trimming and J lost 12 bases, with 13 bases between them. The V gene's germline CDR1 is MNHEY and CDR2 SMNVEV (reference sequence). For the CDR3, the DNA is TGTGCCAGCAGAAAACTAGCCCACCAGTATTTT. Its translation: CASRKLAHQYF.

A few counts support this clone. V and J are TRBV29-1 and TRBJ2-5; possibly TRBD2 for D (5 bases). The CDR3 is 14 residues long. Germline values: CDR1 SQVTM, CDR2 ANQGSEA. V lost 7 bases and J lost 5, with 20 bases in between. The CDR3 loop reads CSAFRGLAGETQYF. CDR3 coding DNA: TGCAGCGCATTTCGGGGTCTAGCCGGGGAGACCCAGTACTTC.

This chain links TRBV7-9 with TRBJ2-1, with 11 bases matching TRBD2. CDR3 length equals 16 residues. Trimming cost V 3 bases and J 10 bases; bases outside gene matches: 11. Germline CDR1 reads SEHNR; CDR2 reads FQNEAQ (reference sequence). CDR3: CASSFAGTSGFGEQFF. The DNA for the CDR3 is TGTGCCAGCAGCTTCGCCGGGACTAGCGGTTTCGGCGAGCAGTTCTTC.

The chain employs TRBV18 and TRBJ1-1, with D perhaps TRBD1 (5 bases). This CDR3 region has 13 residues. Germline V gives CDR1 KGHSH, CDR2 LQKENI. V shed 3 bases and J shed 6 bases, with 11 bases lying between them. For the CDR3, the DNA is TGTGCCAGCTCACCCGAGGGGTTCCCTGAAGCTTTCTTT. The encoded protein is CASSPEGFPEAFF. The full variable domain, with the rest looked up from reference TRBV18 and TRBJ1-1, is NAGVMQNPRHLVRRRGQEARLRCSPMKGHSHVYWYRQLPEEGLKFMVYLQKENIIDESGMPKERFSAEFPKEGPSILRIQQVVRGDSAAYFCASSPEGFPEAFFGQGTRLTVV.

The V call is TRBV30, the J call TRBJ1-2, with D maybe TRBD1 (5 bases). CDR1 is GTSNPN and CDR2 is SVGIG in the germline V gene (reference sequence). V was trimmed by 5 bases and J by 4 bases, leaving 17 bases between them. The length of the CDR3 is 14 residues. CDR3 DNA sequence: TGTGCCTGGGGAGGGTTAGGGACGGCCTATGGCTACACCTTC. Protein: CAWGGLGTAYGYTF.

This clone was observed a few times. This sequence joins TRBV7-2 and TRBJ1-5; D uncertain. The V gene lost 4 bases and the J gene lost 0 bases, with 10 bases spanning the gap. The CDR3 totals 15 residues. Per the germline V gene, CDR1 is SGHTA and CDR2 is FQGNSA. CDR3 nucleotide sequence: TGTGCCAGCAGCTCGAGAATACTTAGCAATCAGCCCCAGCATTTT. Translating gives CASSSRILSNQPQHF.

The rearrangement links TRBV18 to TRBJ1-1; TRBD1 agrees at 11 bases. V shed 3 bases, J shed 4 bases, and the junction held 4 bases outside the gene matches. Germline values: CDR1 KGHSH, CDR2 LQKENI. The CDR3 spans 15 residues. The CDR3 coding sequence is TGTGCCAGCTCACCTCGGGGGACAGGGGGCACTGAAGCTTTCTTT. Amino acid sequence: CASSPRGTGGTEAFF.

J is TRBJ1-2 and V is TRBV29-1; the match to TRBD1 covers 7 bases. J gave up 4 bases and V 7 bases, and 6 bases lay outside the gene matches. The CDR3 is 12 residues long. The V gene's germline CDR1 is SQVTM and CDR2 ANQGSEA. This chain's CDR3 is CSARDRAYGYTF. The CDR3 DNA is TGCAGCGCACGAGACAGGGCCTATGGCTACACCTTC.